The present TCR beta chain was sequenced within a study of cytomegalovirus exposure and HLA in healthy donors. The study, taken as a whole, reports: At a 0.05 false discovery rate, a later analysis found roughly 17,000 TCR beta sequences to be associated with HLA alleles. Per a prior analysis, the majority of TCR beta V segments were productive roughly 87% or roughly 30% of the time.

Note on this clone: Its antigen is not known.

PCR involved 60 Vbeta and 13 Jbeta primers. The protocol was immunoSEQ multiplex PCR, while the TCRdb copy is restricted to in-frame clones and leaves out a portion. Of some 78,000 clones in the sample, 80% were seen once. What was sequenced was PBMCs. The receptor was isolated from a man between 50 and 59 years old in good health and CMV-seropositive.

Here the CDR3 DNA reads TGTGCCAGCAGCCATCCGGACAGGGGCTACGAGCAGTACTTC. Its translation: CASSHPDRGYEQYF. The V call is TRBV4-2, the J call TRBJ2-7; the match to TRBD1 covers 9 bases. The CDR3 loop spans 14 amino acids. J gave up 3 bases and V 3 bases, and 3 bases lay outside the gene matches. The germline V gene has CDR1 LGHNA and CDR2 YNFKEQ.